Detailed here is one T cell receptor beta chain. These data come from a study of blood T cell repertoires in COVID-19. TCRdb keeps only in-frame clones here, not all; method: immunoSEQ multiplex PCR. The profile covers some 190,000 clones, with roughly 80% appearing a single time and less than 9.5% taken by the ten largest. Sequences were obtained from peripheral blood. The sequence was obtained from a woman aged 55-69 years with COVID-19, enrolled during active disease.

The CDR3, as DNA: TGTGCCAGCAGCTCTAGCGGGGGGATTGCAAATACGCAGTATTTT. It specifies CASSSSGGIANTQYF. V and J are TRBV7-3 and TRBJ2-3, with 11 nucleotides matching TRBD2. V gave up 4 bases and J gave up 7 bases; unmatched junction bases: 7. CDR3 length: 15 residues. Germline loops: CDR1 SGHTA, CDR2 FQGTGA.